The 16 T cell receptor beta chains in this list originate from one sample, sequenced in a study of cytomegalovirus exposure and HLA in healthy donors. The study ran its PCR with 60 Vbeta and 13 Jbeta primers. Produced via immunoSEQ multiplex PCR; TCRdb's table is partial and in-frame only. Among roughly 180,000 clones, roughly 85% were seen once, and the ten largest hold 1%. Sequencing used PBMCs. All receptors derive from a boy between 2 and 10 years old in good health and CMV-seronegative.

The chain joins TRBV6-1 to TRBJ1-2; D is undetermined. The ends were cut back, 2 bases at V and 4 bases at J, with 17 bases in the middle. Looked up from germline, CDR1 is MNHNS and CDR2 is SASEGT. The CDR3 loop spans 16 amino acids. Here the CDR3 reads CASSETGVRGSYGYTF. CDR3 bases: TGTGCCAGCAGTGAAACCGGCGTCCGGGGTTCCTATGGCTACACCTTC.

This chain connects TRBV2 to TRBJ1-2, with D perhaps matching TRBD1 (5 bases). The ends were cut back, 5 bases at V and 6 bases at J, with 13 bases in the middle. The germline gives CDR1 SNHLY, CDR2 FYNNEI. The CDR3 extends over 13 amino acids. CDR3 amino acids: CASSPSGLDGYTF. CDR3 coding DNA: TGTGCCAGCAGTCCCTCAGGGCTTGATGGCTACACCTTC.

V gene TRBV29-1 combines with J gene TRBJ1-2, with D hard to call. Germline V lookup: CDR1 SQVTM, CDR2 ANQGSEA. The CDR3 has 11 amino acids. V lost 7 bases to trimming and J lost 8 bases, with 14 bases between them. This chain's CDR3 is CSARQSRGYTF. The CDR3 bases are TGCAGCGCCAGGCAGTCAAGAGGCTACACCTTC. The entire variable domain, with the rest obtained from reference TRBV29-1 and TRBJ1-2, is as follows: SAVISQKPSRDICQRGTSLTIQCQVDSQVTMMFWYRQQPGQSLTLIATANQGSEATYESGFVIDKFPISRPNLTFSTLTVSNMSPEDSSIYLCSARQSRGYTFGSGTRLTVV.

This chain joins TRBV10-3 and TRBJ2-2, with a possible D match to TRBD2 (6 bases). Trimming cost V 4 bases and J 3 bases, with 12 bases left between them. Germline lookup yields CDR1 ENHRY and CDR2 SYGVKD. The CDR3 spans 15 residues. CDR3 protein: CAISVGGAHTGELFF. In nucleotides, the CDR3 is TGTGCCATCAGTGTTGGCGGGGCGCACACCGGGGAGCTGTTTTTT.

The CDR3 sequence is CASSRGDRGQPQHF. The CDR3 nucleotides are TGTGCCAGCAGTAGGGGGGACAGGGGCCAGCCCCAGCATTTT. The chain employs TRBV6-1 and TRBJ1-5; TRBD1 matches 10 bases. CDR1 MNHNS and CDR2 SASEGT come from the germline V gene. Losses at the gene ends were 5 bases for V and 7 bases for J; bases not matched to a gene: 5. The CDR3 extends over 14 amino acids.

This sequence joins TRBV5-8 and TRBJ1-4, with D possibly being TRBD1 (6 bases). V lost 2 bases, J lost 5 bases, and 10 bases lay in between. The CDR3 is made up of 14 amino acids. Germline V lookup: CDR1 SGHTS, CDR2 YDEGEE. The CDR3 here is CASSFGQLNEKLFF. The CDR3 bases are TGTGCCAGCAGCTTCGGACAGCTAAATGAAAAACTGTTTTTT.

The gene calls are TRBV11-2 and TRBJ2-1; 10 nucleotides agree with TRBD2. Trimming cost V 2 bases and J 4 bases; bases outside gene matches: 8. Germline V gives CDR1 SGHAT, CDR2 FQNNGV. There are 17 residues in the CDR3. In DNA, the CDR3 is TGTGCCAGCAGCTTAACCCTACTAGCGGGATTTTACAATGAGCAGTTCTTC. It specifies CASSLTLLAGFYNEQFF.

The chain joins TRBV7-2 to TRBJ2-5; D not certain. V was cut by 1 base and J by 2 bases, with 8 bases left in between. Per the germline V gene, CDR1 is SGHTA and CDR2 is FQGNSA. The CDR3 sequence is 14 residues long. Written as DNA, the CDR3 is TGTGCCAGCAGCTTAGGTCTCCCGCAAGAGACCCAGTACTTC. It codes for CASSLGLPQETQYF.

The J gene is TRBJ2-5, the V gene TRBV28; 7 bases fit TRBD2. The CDR3 extends over 15 amino acids. The J segment lost 5 bases and the V segment lost 2 bases, leaving 8 bases of the junction unmatched. CDR1 and CDR2 (germline): MDHEN, SYDVKM. The CDR3 region has the DNA TGTGCCAGCAGTTTAGGGGACTACCTAAAGGAGACCCAGTACTTC. Protein product: CASSLGDYLKETQYF.

The J gene is TRBJ1-2, the V gene TRBV6-1, with TRBD1 matching over 12 bases. Germline-derived CDR1 and CDR2 are MNHNS and SASEGT. The CDR3 spans 15 residues. Losses at the gene ends were 8 bases for V and 5 bases for J; bases not matched to a gene: 9. The DNA for the CDR3 is TGTGCCAGCGGGACAGGGGGCGCTGGGGTTTATGGCTACACCTTC. Its translation: CASGTGGAGVYGYTF.

This clone was detected once. The chain carries TRBV6-1 and TRBJ1-5; no clear D. CDR3 length: 16 residues. V gave up 4 bases and J gave up 1 base, with 14 bases separating them. The germline V gene has CDR1 MNHNS and CDR2 SASEGT. In DNA form, the CDR3 reads TGTGCCAGCAGTGGGAGGGAGACAAGGAGCAATCAGCCCCAGCATTTT. Amino acids: CASSGRETRSNQPQHF.

The chain links TRBV28 to TRBJ1-1, with 9 bases aligning to TRBD1. Germline V CDR1 and CDR2: MDHEN, SYDVKM. The V segment lost 2 bases and the J segment 0 bases; nucleotides outside the gene matches: 7. CDR3 length: 17 amino acids. CDR3 amino acids: CASSLTRTGEMNTEAFF. The CDR3 DNA is TGTGCCAGCAGTTTAACTCGGACAGGGGAGATGAACACTGAAGCTTTCTTT.

In this sample, this clone turned up once. The rearrangement uses TRBV30 and TRBJ1-1, with D possibly TRBD1 on 5 matching bases. This CDR3 has 11 residues. The germline V gene has CDR1 GTSNPN and CDR2 SVGIG (reference sequence). Trimming pared 0 bases from V and 10 bases from J, leaving 9 bases between. In DNA, the CDR3 is TGTGCCTGGAGTGTAGAAGGGGTAGCTTTCTTT. Protein: CAWSVEGVAFF. Complete variable domain (other parts from reference TRBV30 and TRBJ1-1): SQTIHQWPATLVQPVGSPLSLECTVEGTSNPNLYWYRQAAGRGLQLLFYSVGIGQISSEVPQNLSASRPQDRQFILSSKKLLLSDSGFYLCAWSVEGVAFFGQGTRLTVV.

This rearrangement joins TRBV9 to TRBJ2-1, with 8 bases that match TRBD2. V was pared by 4 bases and J by 0 bases, with 6 bases of the junction left unmatched. The CDR3 contains 16 residues. The germline V gene encodes CDR1 SGDLS and CDR2 YYNGEE. The CDR3 protein is CASSSGTSGSYNEQFF. The CDR3 DNA sequence: TGTGCCAGCAGCTCCGGCACTAGCGGCTCCTACAATGAGCAGTTCTTC.

The chain links TRBV6-1 to TRBJ2-7, with D maybe TRBD1 (6 bases). The V gene's germline CDR1 is MNHNS and CDR2 SASEGT. Trimming cost V 2 bases and J 4 bases, with 18 bases left between them. The CDR3 extends over 16 amino acids. In nucleotides, the CDR3 is TGTGCCAGCAGTGAACGCGCGTCGGCAGGGGTGTACGAGCAGTACTTC. Protein sequence: CASSERASAGVYEQYF.

On this clone itself: Other DNA sequences of this sample code for an identical CDR3. The chain employs TRBV7-9 and TRBJ1-1, with 7 positions matching TRBD1. Trimming cost V 5 bases and J 1 base; bases outside gene matches: 1. This CDR3 comprises 13 residues. Germline lookup yields CDR1 SEHNR and CDR2 FQNEAQ (reference sequence). CDR3 residues: CASSRDRNTEAFF. In DNA, the CDR3 is TGTGCCAGCAGCCGGGACAGGAACACTGAAGCTTTCTTT.